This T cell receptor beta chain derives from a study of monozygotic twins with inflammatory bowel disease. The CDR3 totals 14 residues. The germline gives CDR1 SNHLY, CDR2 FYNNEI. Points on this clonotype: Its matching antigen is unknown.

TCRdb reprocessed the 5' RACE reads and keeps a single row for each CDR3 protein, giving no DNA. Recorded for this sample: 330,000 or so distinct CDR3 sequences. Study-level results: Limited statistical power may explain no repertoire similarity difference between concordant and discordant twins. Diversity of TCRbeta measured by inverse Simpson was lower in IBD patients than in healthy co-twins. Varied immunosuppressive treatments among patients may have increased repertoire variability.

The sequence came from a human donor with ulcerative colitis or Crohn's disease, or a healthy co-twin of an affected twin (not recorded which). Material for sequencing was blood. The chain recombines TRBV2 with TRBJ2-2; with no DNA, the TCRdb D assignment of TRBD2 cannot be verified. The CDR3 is CASQRRGVTGELFF.